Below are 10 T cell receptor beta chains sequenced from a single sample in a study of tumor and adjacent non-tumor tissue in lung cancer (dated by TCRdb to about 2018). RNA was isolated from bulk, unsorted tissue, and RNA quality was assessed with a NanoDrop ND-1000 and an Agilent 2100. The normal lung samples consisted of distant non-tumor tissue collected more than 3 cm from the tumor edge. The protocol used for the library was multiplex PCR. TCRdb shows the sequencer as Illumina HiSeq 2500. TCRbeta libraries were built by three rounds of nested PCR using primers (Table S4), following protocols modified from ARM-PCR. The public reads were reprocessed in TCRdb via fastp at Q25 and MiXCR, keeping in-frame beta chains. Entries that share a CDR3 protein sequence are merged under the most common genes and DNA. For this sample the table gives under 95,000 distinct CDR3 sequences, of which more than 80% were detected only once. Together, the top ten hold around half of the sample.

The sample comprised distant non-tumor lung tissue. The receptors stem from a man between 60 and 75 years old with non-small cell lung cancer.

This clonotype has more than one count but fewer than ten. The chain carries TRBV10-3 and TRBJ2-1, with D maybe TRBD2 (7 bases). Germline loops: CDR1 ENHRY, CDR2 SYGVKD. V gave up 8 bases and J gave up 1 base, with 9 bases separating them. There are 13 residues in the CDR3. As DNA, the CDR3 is TGTGCCATCGGGGGGGCTTCCTACAATGAGCAGTTCTTC. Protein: CAIGGASYNEQFF.

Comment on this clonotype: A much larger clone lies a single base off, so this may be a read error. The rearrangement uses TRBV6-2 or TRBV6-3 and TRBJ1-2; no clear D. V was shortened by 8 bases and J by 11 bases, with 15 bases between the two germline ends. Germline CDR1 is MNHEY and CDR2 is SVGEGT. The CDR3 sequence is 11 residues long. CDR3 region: CASGMTGEYTF. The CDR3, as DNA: TGTGCCAGCGGTATGACCGGGGAATACACCTTC.

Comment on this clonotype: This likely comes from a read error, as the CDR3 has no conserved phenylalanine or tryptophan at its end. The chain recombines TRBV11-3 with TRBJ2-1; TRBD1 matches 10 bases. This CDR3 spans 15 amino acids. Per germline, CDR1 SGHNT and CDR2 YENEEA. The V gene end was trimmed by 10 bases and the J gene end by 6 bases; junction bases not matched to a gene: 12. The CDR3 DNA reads TGTGCCATCACCTACTTCGGGACAGGGGCCAATGAGCAGTTCATC. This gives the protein CAITYFGTGANEQFI.

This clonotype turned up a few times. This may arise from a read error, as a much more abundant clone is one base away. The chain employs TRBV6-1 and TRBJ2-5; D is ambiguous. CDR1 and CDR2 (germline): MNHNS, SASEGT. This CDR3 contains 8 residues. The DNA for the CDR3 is TGTGTCAGCAGTATTTCCAACTTC. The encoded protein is CVSSISNF.

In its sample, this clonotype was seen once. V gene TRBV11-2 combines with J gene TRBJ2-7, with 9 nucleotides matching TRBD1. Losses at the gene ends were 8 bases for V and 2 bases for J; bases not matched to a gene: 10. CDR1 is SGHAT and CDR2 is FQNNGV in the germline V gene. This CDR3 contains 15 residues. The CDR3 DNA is TGTGCCAGCGGCACCGGGACAGGGCGCACCTACGAGCAGTACTTC. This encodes CASGTGTGRTYEQYF.

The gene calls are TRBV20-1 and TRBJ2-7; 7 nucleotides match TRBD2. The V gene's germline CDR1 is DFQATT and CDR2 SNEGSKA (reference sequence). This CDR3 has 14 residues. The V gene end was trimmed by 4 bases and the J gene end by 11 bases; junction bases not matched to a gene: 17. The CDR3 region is CSANSPIGRYEEYF. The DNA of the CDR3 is TGCAGTGCTAACTCCCCCATCGGGAGGTATGAGGAGTACTTC.

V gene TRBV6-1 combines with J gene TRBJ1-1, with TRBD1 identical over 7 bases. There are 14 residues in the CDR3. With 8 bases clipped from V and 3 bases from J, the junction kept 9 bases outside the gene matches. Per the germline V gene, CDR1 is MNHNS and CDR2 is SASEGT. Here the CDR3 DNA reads TGTGCCAGCTGTGTAGACAGGGACGACACTGAAGCTTTCTTT. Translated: CASCVDRDDTEAFF.

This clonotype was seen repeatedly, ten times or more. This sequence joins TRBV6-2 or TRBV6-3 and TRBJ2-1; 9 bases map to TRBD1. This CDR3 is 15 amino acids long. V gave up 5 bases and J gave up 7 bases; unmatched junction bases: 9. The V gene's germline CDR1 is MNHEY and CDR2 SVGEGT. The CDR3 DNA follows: TGTGCCAGCAGTCCCCCGGGACAGGGTCCTAATGAGCAGTTCTTC. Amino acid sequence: CASSPPGQGPNEQFF.

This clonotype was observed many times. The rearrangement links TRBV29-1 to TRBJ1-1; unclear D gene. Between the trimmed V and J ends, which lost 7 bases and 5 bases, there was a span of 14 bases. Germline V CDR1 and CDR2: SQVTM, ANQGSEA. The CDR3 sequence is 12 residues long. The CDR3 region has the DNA TGCAGCGCCTCAGAGTTGAGGACTGAAGCTTTCTTT. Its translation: CSASELRTEAFF.

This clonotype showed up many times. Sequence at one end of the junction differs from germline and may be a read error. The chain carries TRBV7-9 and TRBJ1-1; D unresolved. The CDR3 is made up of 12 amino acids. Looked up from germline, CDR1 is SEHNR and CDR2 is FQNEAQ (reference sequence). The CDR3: CATSRGGTEAFF. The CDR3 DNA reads TGTGCCACCAGCCGTGGAGGCACTGAAGCTTTCTTT. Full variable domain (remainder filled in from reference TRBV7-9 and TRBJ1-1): DTGVSQNPRHKITKRGQNVTFRCDPISEHNRLYWYRQTLGQGPEFLTYFQNEAQLEKSRLLSDRFSAERPKGSFSTLEIQRTEQGDSAMYLCATSRGGTEAFFGQGTRLTVV.